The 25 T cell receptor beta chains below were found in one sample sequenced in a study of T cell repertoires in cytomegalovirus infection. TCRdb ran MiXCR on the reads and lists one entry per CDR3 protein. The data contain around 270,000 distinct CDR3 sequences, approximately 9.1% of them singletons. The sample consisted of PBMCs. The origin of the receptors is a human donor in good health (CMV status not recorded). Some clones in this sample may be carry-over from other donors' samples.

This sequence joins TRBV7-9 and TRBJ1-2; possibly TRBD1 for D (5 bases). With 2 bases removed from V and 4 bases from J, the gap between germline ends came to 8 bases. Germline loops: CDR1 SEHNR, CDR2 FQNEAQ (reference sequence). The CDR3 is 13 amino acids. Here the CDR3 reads CASSLRQIYGYTF. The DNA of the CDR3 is TGTGCCAGCAGCTTAAGACAGATCTATGGCTACACCTTC.

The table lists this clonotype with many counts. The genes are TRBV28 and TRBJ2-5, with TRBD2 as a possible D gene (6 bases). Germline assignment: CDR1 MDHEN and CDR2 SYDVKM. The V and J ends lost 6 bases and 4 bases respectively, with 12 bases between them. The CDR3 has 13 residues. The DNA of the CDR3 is TGTGCCAGCAGAGTGGGGGGTTCAGAGACCCAGTACTTC. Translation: CASRVGGSETQYF.

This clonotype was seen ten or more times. The CDR3 nucleotides read TGCAGTGCTAGTCGCTTACCGAACACCGGGGAGCTGTTTTTT. This translates into CSASRLPNTGELFF. J is TRBJ2-2 and V is TRBV20-1; D unresolved. The CDR3 spans 14 residues. Germline V lookup: CDR1 DFQATT, CDR2 SNEGSKA (reference sequence). The V end was cut by 3 bases, the J end by 0 bases, with 8 bases between.

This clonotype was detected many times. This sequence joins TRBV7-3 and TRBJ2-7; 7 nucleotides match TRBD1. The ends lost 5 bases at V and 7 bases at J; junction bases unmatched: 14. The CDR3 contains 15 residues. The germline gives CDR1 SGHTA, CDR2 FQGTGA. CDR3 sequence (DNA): TGTGCCAGCAGCCTCTCCGGGACAGCTACGGGGGAGCAGTACTTC. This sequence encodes CASSLSGTATGEQYF.

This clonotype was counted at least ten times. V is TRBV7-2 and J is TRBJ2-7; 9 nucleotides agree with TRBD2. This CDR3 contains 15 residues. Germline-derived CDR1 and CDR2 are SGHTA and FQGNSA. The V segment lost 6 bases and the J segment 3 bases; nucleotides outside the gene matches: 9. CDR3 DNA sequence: TGTGCCAGCAGGGTGACCGGGACTAGCTACTACGAGCAGTACTTC. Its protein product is CASRVTGTSYYEQYF.

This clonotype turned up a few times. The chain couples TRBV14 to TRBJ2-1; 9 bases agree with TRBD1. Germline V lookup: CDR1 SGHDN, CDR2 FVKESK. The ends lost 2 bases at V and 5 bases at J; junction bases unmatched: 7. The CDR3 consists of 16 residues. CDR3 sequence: CASSQHMGQGNNEQFF. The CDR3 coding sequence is TGTGCCAGCAGCCAACATATGGGACAGGGAAACAATGAGCAGTTCTTC.

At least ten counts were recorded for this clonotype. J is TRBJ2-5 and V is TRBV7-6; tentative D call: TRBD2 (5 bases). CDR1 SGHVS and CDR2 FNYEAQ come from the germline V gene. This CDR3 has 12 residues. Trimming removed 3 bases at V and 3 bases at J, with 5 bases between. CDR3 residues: CASSLGEETQYF. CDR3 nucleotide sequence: TGTGCCAGCAGCTTGGGAGAAGAGACCCAGTACTTC.

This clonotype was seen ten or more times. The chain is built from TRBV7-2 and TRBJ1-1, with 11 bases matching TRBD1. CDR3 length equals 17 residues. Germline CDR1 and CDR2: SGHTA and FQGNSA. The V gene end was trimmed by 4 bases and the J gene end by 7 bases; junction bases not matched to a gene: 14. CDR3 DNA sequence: TGTGCCAGCAGCTCACGGGGGGGACAGGGGGTAGGTGGTGAAGCTTTCTTT. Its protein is CASSSRGGQGVGGEAFF.

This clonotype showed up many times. Here the CDR3 reads CSAARTGGSGELFF. DNA of the CDR3: TGCAGTGCAGCTAGGACAGGAGGGTCCGGGGAGCTGTTTTTT. The chain carries TRBV20-1 and TRBJ2-2; D might be TRBD1 (7 bases). The CDR3 sequence is 14 residues long. V lost 6 bases to trimming and J lost 6 bases, with 17 bases between them. In germline, CDR1 is DFQATT, CDR2 SNEGSKA (reference sequence).

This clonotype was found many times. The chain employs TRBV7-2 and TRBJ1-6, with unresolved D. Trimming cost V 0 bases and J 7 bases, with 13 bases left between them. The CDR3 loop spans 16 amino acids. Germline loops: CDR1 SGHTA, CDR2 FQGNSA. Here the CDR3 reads CASSLAGPPPNSPLHF. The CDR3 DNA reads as TGTGCCAGCAGCTTAGCGGGCCCGCCGCCGAATTCACCCCTCCACTTT.

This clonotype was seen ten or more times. CDR3 in DNA: TGTGCCAGCAGCCCCCTGACTAGCGGGCTCAATGAGCAGTTCTTC. It encodes CASSPLTSGLNEQFF. The chain recombines TRBV12-3 or TRBV12-4 with TRBJ2-1, with 10 bases matching TRBD2. The V segment lost 6 bases and the J segment 6 bases; nucleotides outside the gene matches: 8. There are 15 residues in the CDR3.

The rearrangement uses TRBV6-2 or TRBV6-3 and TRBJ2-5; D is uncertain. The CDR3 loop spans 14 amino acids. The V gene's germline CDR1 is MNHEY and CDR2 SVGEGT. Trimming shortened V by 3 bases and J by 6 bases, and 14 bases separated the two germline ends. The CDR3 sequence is CASSYWAEGKTQYF. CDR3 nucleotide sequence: TGTGCCAGCAGTTATTGGGCGGAAGGGAAGACCCAGTACTTC.

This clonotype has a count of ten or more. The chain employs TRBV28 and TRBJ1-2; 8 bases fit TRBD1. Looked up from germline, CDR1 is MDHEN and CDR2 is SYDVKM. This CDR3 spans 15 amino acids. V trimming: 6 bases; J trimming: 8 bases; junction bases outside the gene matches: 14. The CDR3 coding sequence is TGTGCCAGCAGCGGTAACCCACCCAGGGGGCAAGGCTACACCTTC. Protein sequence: CASSGNPPRGQGYTF.

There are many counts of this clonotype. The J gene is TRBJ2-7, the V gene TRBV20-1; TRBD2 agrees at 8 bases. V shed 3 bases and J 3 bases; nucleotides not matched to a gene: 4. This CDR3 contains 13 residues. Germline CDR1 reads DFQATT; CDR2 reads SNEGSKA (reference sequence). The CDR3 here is CSASKREFYEQYF. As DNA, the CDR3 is TGCAGTGCTAGTAAGCGGGAGTTCTACGAGCAGTACTTC.

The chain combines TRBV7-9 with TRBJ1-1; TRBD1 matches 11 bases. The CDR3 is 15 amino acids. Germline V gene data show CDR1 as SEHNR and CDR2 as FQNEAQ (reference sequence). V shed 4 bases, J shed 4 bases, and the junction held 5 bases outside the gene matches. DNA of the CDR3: TGTGCCAGCAGCTCCTCGGACAGGGGGCTCACTGAAGCTTTCTTT. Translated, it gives CASSSSDRGLTEAFF. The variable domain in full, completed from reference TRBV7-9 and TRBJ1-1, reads DTGVSQNPRHKITKRGQNVTFRCDPISEHNRLYWYRQTLGQGPEFLTYFQNEAQLEKSRLLSDRFSAERPKGSFSTLEIQRTEQGDSAMYLCASSSSDRGLTEAFFGQGTRLTVV.

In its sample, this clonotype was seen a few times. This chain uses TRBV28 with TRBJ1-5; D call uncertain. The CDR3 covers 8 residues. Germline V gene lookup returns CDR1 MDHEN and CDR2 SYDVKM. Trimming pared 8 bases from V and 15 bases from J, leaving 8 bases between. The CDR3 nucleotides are TGTGCCAGCCCATCGGGGCATTTT. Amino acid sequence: CASPSGHF.

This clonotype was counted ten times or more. CDR3 sequence reads: CASSYLRGQETQYF. The CDR3 nucleotides read TGTGCCAGCAGCTACCTCAGGGGGCAAGAGACCCAGTACTTC. This chain joins TRBV7-2 and TRBJ2-5; 7 bases line up with TRBD1. Germline-derived CDR1 and CDR2 are SGHTA and FQGNSA. Trimming at V came to 4 bases and at J to 2 bases, leaving 4 bases not matched to a gene. This CDR3 is built from 14 residues.

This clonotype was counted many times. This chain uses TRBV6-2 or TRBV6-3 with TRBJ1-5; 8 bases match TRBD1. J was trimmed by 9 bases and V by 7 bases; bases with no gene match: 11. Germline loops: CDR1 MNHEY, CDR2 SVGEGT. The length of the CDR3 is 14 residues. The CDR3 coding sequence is TGTGCCAGCACCAGGGGGCAGGGAGTATGGCCCCAGCATTTT. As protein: CASTRGQGVWPQHF.

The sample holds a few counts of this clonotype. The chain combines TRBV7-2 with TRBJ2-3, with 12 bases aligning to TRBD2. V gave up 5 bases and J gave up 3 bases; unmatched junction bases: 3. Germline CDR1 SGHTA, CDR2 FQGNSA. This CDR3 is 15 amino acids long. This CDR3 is CASSTGTSGTDTQYF. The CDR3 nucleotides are TGTGCCAGCAGCACCGGGACTAGCGGGACAGATACGCAGTATTTT.

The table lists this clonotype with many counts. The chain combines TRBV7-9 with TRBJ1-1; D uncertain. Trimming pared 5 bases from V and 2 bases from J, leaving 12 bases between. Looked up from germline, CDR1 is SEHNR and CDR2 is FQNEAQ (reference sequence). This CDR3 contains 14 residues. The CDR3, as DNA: TGTGCCAGCAGCACCTCCGTGGGTAACACTGAAGCTTTCTTT. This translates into CASSTSVGNTEAFF.

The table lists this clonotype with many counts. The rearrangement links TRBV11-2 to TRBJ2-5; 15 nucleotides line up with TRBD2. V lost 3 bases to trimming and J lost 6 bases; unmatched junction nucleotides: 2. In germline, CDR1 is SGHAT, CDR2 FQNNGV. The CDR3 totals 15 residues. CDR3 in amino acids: CASSFGTSGGQTQYF. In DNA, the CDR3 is TGTGCCAGCAGCTTCGGGACTAGCGGGGGGCAGACCCAGTACTTC.

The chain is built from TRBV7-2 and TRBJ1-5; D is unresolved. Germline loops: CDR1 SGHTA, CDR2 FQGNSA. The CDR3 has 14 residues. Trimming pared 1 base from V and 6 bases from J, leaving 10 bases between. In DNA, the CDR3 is TGTGCCAGCAGCTTAGGTGGTTGGGGTCAGCCCCAGCATTTT. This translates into CASSLGGWGQPQHF.

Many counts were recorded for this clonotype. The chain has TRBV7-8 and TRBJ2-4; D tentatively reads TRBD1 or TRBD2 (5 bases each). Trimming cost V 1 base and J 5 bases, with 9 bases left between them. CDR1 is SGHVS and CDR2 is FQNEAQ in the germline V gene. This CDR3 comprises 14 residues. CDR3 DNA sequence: TGTGCCAGCAGCTTAGTGGGGGTCCAAAACATTCAGTACTTC. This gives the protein CASSLVGVQNIQYF.

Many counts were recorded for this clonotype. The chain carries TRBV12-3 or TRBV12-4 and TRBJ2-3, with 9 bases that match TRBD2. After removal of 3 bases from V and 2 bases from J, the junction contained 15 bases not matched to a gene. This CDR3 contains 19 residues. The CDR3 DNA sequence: TGTGCCAGCAGTTTTCTTCTTCGGGCTAGCGGGGAGAACACAGATACGCAGTATTTT. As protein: CASSFLLRASGENTDTQYF.

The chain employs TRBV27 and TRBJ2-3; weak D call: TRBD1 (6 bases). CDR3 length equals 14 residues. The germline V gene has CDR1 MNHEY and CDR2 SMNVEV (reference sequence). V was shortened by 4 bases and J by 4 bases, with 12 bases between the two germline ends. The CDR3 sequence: CASSSRGRPDTQYF. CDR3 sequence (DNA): TGTGCCAGCAGTTCCAGGGGCAGGCCAGATACGCAGTATTTT.